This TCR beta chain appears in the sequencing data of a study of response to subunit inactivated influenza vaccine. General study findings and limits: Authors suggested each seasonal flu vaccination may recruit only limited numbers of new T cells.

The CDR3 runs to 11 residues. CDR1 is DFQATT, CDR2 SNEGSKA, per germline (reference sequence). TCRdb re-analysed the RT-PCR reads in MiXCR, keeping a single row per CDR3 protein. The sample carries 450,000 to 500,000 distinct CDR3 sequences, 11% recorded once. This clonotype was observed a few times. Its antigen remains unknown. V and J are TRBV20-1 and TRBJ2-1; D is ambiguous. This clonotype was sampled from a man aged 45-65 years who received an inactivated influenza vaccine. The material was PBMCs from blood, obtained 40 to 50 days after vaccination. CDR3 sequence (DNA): TGCAGAGTAGATAAGTACAATGAGCAGTTCTTC. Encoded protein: CRVDKYNEQFF.